This T cell receptor (beta chain) was identified during a study of blood T cell repertoires in COVID-19. Study background: Researchers got acute and convalescent COVID-19 samples from the United States, Italy and Spain.

Participants were aged about 18 to 90 years, lived in 24 US areas, and enrolled virtually. This table comes from immunoSEQ multiplex PCR, and its TCRdb copy is limited to in-frame clones, with some not included. The sample shows a few hundred thousand clones, almost 90% of them seen only once. The CDR3 loop spans 14 amino acids. CDR1 is MNHEY and CDR2 is SVGAGI in the germline V gene. The V end lost 8 bases, the J end lost 2 bases, and 16 bases lay between the germline ends. This chain links TRBV6-5 with TRBJ2-7; D perhaps matches TRBD1 (5 bases). The source is a woman between 25 and 40 years old who had been exposed to COVID-19. Sequencing was performed on PBMCs or T cells enriched from blood (not recorded which). The CDR3 nucleotides read TGTGCCAGCTTCACAGGATCCGAAACCTACGAGCAGTACTTC. Protein sequence: CASFTGSETYEQYF.